This TCR beta chain is drawn from a study of Ad26.COV2.S vaccination and SARS-CoV-2 variants. Profiling relied on immunoSEQ multiplex PCR, and the TCRdb table lists in-frame clones only, not all of them. The table records more than 300,000 clones, roughly 86% of them present only once. Treatment noted: about 20 received Ad26.COV2.S at low or high dose, single or two shots; about 5 received placebo; per-sample allocation not given. Sampling was performed 63 days after the first vaccine or placebo injection. With 2 bases removed from V and 1 base from J, the gap between germline ends came to 13 bases. The CDR3 extends over 15 amino acids. CDR1 and CDR2 (germline): SGHRS, YFSETQ.

This TCR was sampled from a person between 18 and 65 years old who received the Ad26.COV2.S COVID-19 vaccine or a placebo. Source: peripheral blood, taken in a trial of Ad26.COV2.S vaccine versus placebo. V usage is TRBV5-1 and J usage is TRBJ2-7; TRBD2 is a possible D gene (5 bases). Written as DNA, the CDR3 is TGCGCCAGCAGCTTAGGTGGGAGTCCGTCCTACGAGCAGTACTTC. This translates into CASSLGGSPSYEQYF. The full variable domain, with the rest looked up from reference TRBV5-1 and TRBJ2-7, is KAGVTQTPRYLIKTRGQQVTLSCSPISGHRSVSWYQQTPGQGLQFLFEYFSETQRNKGNFPGRFSGRQFSNSRSEMNVSTLELGDSALYLCASSLGGSPSYEQYFGPGTRLTVT.